These 8 T cell receptor beta chains originate from one sample sequenced in a study of T cell repertoires in cytomegalovirus infection. MiXCR, applied by TCRdb to the reads, yields one record per CDR3 protein. This table holds fewer than 550,000 distinct CDR3 sequences, 25% to 40% found once. Sequencing was carried out using PBMCs. The receptors come from a human donor in good health (CMV status not recorded). Some clones in this sample may be carry-over from other donors' samples.

This clonotype was counted only a few times. The chain has TRBV12-3 or TRBV12-4 and TRBJ1-1; D possibly corresponds to TRBD1 (5 bases). The CDR3 spans 13 residues. Trimming left V 6 bases short and J 1 base short, with 9 bases between. The CDR3 is CASRARENTEAFF. The CDR3 coding sequence is TGTGCCAGCAGAGCCAGGGAGAACACTGAAGCTTTCTTT.

The J gene is TRBJ1-5, the V gene TRBV19; D gene ambiguous. Trimming removed 5 bases at V and 3 bases at J, with 20 bases between. Germline loops: CDR1 LNHDA, CDR2 SQIVND (reference sequence). This CDR3 spans 17 amino acids. The CDR3 spells CASSEISFTGINQPQHF. In DNA form, the CDR3 reads TGTGCCAGTAGTGAAATATCGTTTACGGGGATCAATCAGCCCCAGCATTTT.

This clonotype showed up many times. The rearrangement joins TRBV7-2 to TRBJ1-1, with TRBD1 matching 7 bases. The CDR3 spans 14 residues. CDR1 and CDR2 (germline): SGHTA, FQGNSA. With 5 bases clipped from V and 3 bases from J, the junction kept 6 bases outside the gene matches. This CDR3 reads CASSARQGDTEAFF. CDR3 DNA: TGTGCCAGCAGCGCCCGACAGGGTGACACTGAAGCTTTCTTT.

This clonotype was observed a handful of times. This sequence joins TRBV27 and TRBJ1-1; the match to TRBD1 covers 8 bases. The CDR3 runs to 13 residues. Germline values: CDR1 MNHEY, CDR2 SMNVEV (reference sequence). V shed 7 bases and J 5 bases; nucleotides not matched to a gene: 6. DNA for the CDR3: TGTGCCAGCATCAAACAGGGGGGGACTGAAGCTTTCTTT. Translating gives CASIKQGGTEAFF.

This clonotype has just a few counts. The chain has TRBV7-9 and TRBJ1-5; TRBD1 matches 8 bases. There are 14 residues in the CDR3. Germline V gene data show CDR1 as SEHNR and CDR2 as FQNEAQ (reference sequence). The ends lost 4 bases at V and 7 bases at J; junction bases unmatched: 6. CDR3 nucleotide sequence: TGTGCCAGCAGCTCCAGGGGGCAGGAGCAGCCCCAGCATTTT. Translation gives CASSSRGQEQPQHF. Drawing the rest from reference TRBV7-9 and TRBJ1-5, the complete variable domain is DTGVSQNPRHKITKRGQNVTFRCDPISEHNRLYWYRQTLGQGPEFLTYFQNEAQLEKSRLLSDRFSAERPKGSFSTLEIQRTEQGDSAMYLCASSSRGQEQPQHFGDGTRLSIL.

In this sample, this clonotype turned up once. This may arise from a read error, as a much more abundant clone is one base away. The chain couples TRBV7-6 to TRBJ2-2; the D gene is possibly TRBD2 (5 bases). This CDR3 spans 12 amino acids. Germline lookup yields CDR1 SGHVS and CDR2 FNYEAQ. This chain's CDR3 is CASSSPPGEPFF. The CDR3 nucleotides are TGTGCCAGCAGCTCCCCGCCCGGGGAGCCGTTTTTT.

The chain has TRBV28 and TRBJ1-5; unclear D gene. The germline V gene has CDR1 MDHEN and CDR2 SYDVKM. V lost 1 base and J 3 bases, leaving 7 bases between the germline ends. The CDR3 loop spans 14 amino acids. The CDR3 loop is CASSLSLVNQPQHF. The CDR3 DNA reads TGTGCCAGCAGTTTATCTTTGGTCAATCAGCCCCAGCATTTT.

This sequence joins TRBV5-5 and TRBJ1-3, with a tentative D call TRBD1 (5 bases). There are 17 residues in the CDR3. Trimming shortened V by 7 bases and J by 0 bases, and 20 bases separated the two germline ends. Germline CDR1 and CDR2: SGHKS and YYEKEE (reference sequence). Written as DNA, the CDR3 is TGTGCCAGCGGAGGACGGGCCGACAGTCGCTCTGGAAACACCATATATTTT. Translating gives CASGGRADSRSGNTIYF.